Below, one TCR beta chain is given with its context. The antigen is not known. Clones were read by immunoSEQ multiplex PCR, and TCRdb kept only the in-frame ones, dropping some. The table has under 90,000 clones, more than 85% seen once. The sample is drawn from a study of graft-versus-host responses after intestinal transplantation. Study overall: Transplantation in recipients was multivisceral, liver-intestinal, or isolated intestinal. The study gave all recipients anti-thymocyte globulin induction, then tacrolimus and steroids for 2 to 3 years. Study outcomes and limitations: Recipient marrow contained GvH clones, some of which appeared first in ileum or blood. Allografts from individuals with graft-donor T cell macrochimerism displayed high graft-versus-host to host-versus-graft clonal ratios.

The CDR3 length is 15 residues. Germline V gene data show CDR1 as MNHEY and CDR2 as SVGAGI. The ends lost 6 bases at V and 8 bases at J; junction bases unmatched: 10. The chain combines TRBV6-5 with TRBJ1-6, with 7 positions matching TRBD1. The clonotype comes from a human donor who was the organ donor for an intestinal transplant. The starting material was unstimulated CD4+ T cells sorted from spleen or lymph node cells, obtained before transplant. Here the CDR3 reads CASSYGNTGDSPLHF. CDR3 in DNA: TGTGCCAGCAGCTACGGAAATACAGGGGATTCACCCCTCCACTTT.